This T cell receptor beta chain was sequenced for a study of OX40 agonist ivuxolimab in advanced cancers. Some clones are missing from TCRdb's copy, which holds only in-frame ones; the method was immunoSEQ multiplex PCR. The table has about 96,000 clones, about 80% seen once. The CDR3 contains 11 residues. Germline V gene data show CDR1 as GTSNPN and CDR2 as SVGIG (reference sequence). Trimming took off 3 bases at V and 9 bases at J, with 9 bases between the two ends. This TCR was recovered from an adult with an advanced solid tumor such as melanoma, head and neck, liver or kidney cancer. This sample comprised CD4+ or CD8+ T cells sorted from blood, obtained in a trial of the OX40 agonist ivuxolimab. The chain is built from TRBV30 and TRBJ2-1; possibly TRBD2 for D (5 bases). CDR3 protein: CAWSGVGEQFF. DNA for the CDR3: TGTGCCTGGAGCGGGGTTGGTGAGCAGTTCTTC. The full variable domain, its missing parts supplied by reference TRBV30 and TRBJ2-1, is SQTIHQWPATLVQPVGSPLSLECTVEGTSNPNLYWYRQAAGRGLQLLFYSVGIGQISSEVPQNLSASRPQDRQFILSSKKLLLSDSGFYLCAWSGVGEQFFGPGTRLTVL.